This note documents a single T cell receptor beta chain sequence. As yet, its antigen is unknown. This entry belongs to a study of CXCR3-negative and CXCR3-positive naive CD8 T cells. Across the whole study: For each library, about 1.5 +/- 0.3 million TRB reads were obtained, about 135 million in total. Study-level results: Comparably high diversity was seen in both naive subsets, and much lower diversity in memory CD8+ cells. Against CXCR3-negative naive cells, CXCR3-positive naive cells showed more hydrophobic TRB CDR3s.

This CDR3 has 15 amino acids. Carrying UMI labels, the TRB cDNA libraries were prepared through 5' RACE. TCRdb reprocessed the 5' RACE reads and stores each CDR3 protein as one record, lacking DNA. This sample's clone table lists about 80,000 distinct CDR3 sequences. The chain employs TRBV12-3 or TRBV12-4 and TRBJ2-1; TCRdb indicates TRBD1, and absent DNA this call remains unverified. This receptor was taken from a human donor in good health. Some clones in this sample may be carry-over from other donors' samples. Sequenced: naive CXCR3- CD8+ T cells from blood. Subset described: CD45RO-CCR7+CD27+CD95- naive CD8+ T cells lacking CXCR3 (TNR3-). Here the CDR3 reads CASSFRGGDYNEQFF.